This is a list of T cell receptor beta chains from one sample in a study of Graves' ophthalmopathy and Graves' hyperthyroidism. TCRdb re-called the multiplex PCR reads through MiXCR, storing one row per CDR3 protein. The data show about 370,000 distinct CDR3 sequences, about 17% seen once. The sequenced material came from peripheral blood. The receptor source for this set is a woman younger than 35 with Graves' ophthalmopathy. Each CDR3 is given with its conserved first and last residue.

v_gene	j_gene	CDR3aa
TRBV6-2/TRBV6-3	TRBJ1-2	CASSYSRGDRGYTF
TRBV20-1	TRBJ1-5	CSALGGSNQPQHF
TRBV29-1	TRBJ2-7	CSTRAGPYEQYF
TRBV29-1	TRBJ1-6	CSVDTGVKGSPLHF
TRBV19	TRBJ1-6	CASKTLDRDNSPLHF
TRBV5-1	TRBJ2-5	CASSLGYRVQETQYF
TRBV7-8	TRBJ1-1	CASSLVSANTEAFF
TRBV4-3	TRBJ2-4	CASSQDWPGMIQYF
TRBV30	TRBJ1-5	CAWSATGVGQPQHF
TRBV28	TRBJ1-2	CASSLTGLANYGYTF
TRBV5-1	TRBJ1-6	CASSPHRTGGNSPLHF
TRBV5-6	TRBJ2-2	CASSSGMNTGELFF
TRBV28	TRBJ1-2	CASRSRDRDGNYGYTF